The 17 T cell receptor beta chains below were found in one sample sequenced in a study of cytomegalovirus exposure and HLA in healthy donors. PCR amplification relied on 60 Vbeta primers (plus 13 Jbeta primers). Clones were sequenced by immunoSEQ multiplex PCR, and TCRdb holds only the in-frame ones, with some missing. The table lists approximately 88,000 clones, about three quarters of them singletons. Sample: PBMCs. Receptors were obtained from a man in his fifties in good health and CMV-seropositive.

The chain joins TRBV7-7 to TRBJ2-2; 10 bases line up with TRBD2. CDR1 SSHAT and CDR2 FNYEAQ come from the germline V gene (reference sequence). The CDR3 has 15 amino acids. CDR3 bases: TGTGCTACCCAGCGGGGGGGCCAGAACACCGGGGAGCTGTTTTTT. Amino acids: CATQRGGQNTGELFF.

The chain recombines TRBV5-8 with TRBJ1-1; TRBD1 matches 8 bases. CDR1 and CDR2 from the germline V gene are SGHTS and YDEGEE. The CDR3 totals 14 residues. With 3 bases clipped from V and 5 bases from J, the junction kept 6 bases outside the gene matches. The CDR3 region has the DNA TGTGCCAGCAGCTCCGGACAGGGTGGGACTGAAGCTTTCTTT. Translation gives CASSSGQGGTEAFF.

The chain links TRBV4-2 to TRBJ1-1; TRBD1 matches 9 bases. Losses at the gene ends were 4 bases for V and 7 bases for J; bases not matched to a gene: 7. This CDR3 is 14 amino acids long. The germline gives CDR1 LGHNA, CDR2 YNFKEQ. The chain's CDR3 is CASSPWTGEGEAFF. The CDR3 DNA is TGTGCCAGCAGCCCGTGGACAGGGGAGGGTGAAGCTTTCTTT.

The rearrangement uses TRBV4-3 and TRBJ1-4; 8 bases are shared with TRBD1. Trimming removed 1 base from V and 8 bases from J; junction bases left unmatched: 6. This CDR3 contains 15 residues. Germline CDR1 reads LGHNA; CDR2 reads YSLEER. As DNA, the CDR3 is TGCGCCAGCAGCCAAGCGGCAGGGGGCAGGGAAAAACTGTTTTTT. Translating gives CASSQAAGGREKLFF.

The chain combines TRBV5-1 with TRBJ2-7; D possibly corresponds to TRBD2 (5 bases). The germline V gene encodes CDR1 SGHRS and CDR2 YFSETQ. This CDR3 is 13 amino acids long. V was cut by 4 bases and J by 4 bases, with 12 bases left in between. In DNA, the CDR3 is TGCGCCAGCAGCCCCGCCCCGGGGTACGAGCAGTACTTC. Encoded protein: CASSPAPGYEQYF.

V is TRBV30 and J is TRBJ1-1, with D perhaps matching TRBD1 (6 bases). The length of the CDR3 is 12 residues. The germline CDR1 and CDR2 sequences are GTSNPN and SVGIG (reference sequence). The V end lost 2 bases, the J end lost 7 bases, and 11 bases lay between the germline ends. DNA of the CDR3: TGTGCCTGGAGTCCCACAGGGCTTGAAGCTTTCTTT. It encodes CAWSPTGLEAFF.

CDR3 sequence (DNA): TGTGCCAGCAAGGATAGCATGAACACTGAAGCTTTCTTT. It is translated as CASKDSMNTEAFF. V usage is TRBV2 and J usage is TRBJ1-1; D not certain. This CDR3 region has 13 residues. In germline, CDR1 is SNHLY, CDR2 FYNNEI. V dropped 7 bases and J dropped 0 bases, with 9 bases sitting between them.

This clone occurred a few times. V usage is TRBV9 and J usage is TRBJ2-7; the D gene is possibly TRBD1 (6 bases). The V gene lost 0 bases and the J gene lost 5 bases, with 12 bases spanning the gap. The CDR3 totals 14 residues. The germline V gene has CDR1 SGDLS and CDR2 YYNGEE. CDR3 bases: TGTGCCAGCAGCGTAGACACAGGGTACGACGAGCAGTACTTC. Translation: CASSVDTGYDEQYF.

There are a few counts of this clone. V gene TRBV15 combines with J gene TRBJ1-5, with 9 bases identical to TRBD1. V lost 1 base to trimming and J lost 1 base; unmatched junction nucleotides: 2. The CDR3 is made up of 16 amino acids. From germline, CDR1 is LNHNV and CDR2 YYDKDF (reference sequence). The CDR3 protein is CATSRGDRVSNQPQHF. The CDR3 DNA follows: TGTGCCACCAGCAGAGGGGACAGGGTAAGCAATCAGCCCCAGCATTTT. The full variable domain, its missing parts supplied by reference TRBV15 and TRBJ1-5, is DAMVIQNPRYQVTQFGKPVTLSCSQTLNHNVMYWYQQKSSQAPKLLFHYYDKDFNNEADTPDNFQSRRPNTSFCFLDIRSPGLGDTAMYLCATSRGDRVSNQPQHFGDGTRLSIL.

The rearrangement links TRBV19 to TRBJ1-2, with 9 bases matching TRBD1. The trim removed 3 bases at V and 4 bases at J, leaving 9 bases unmatched. Germline V gene data show CDR1 as LNHDA and CDR2 as SQIVND (reference sequence). The length of the CDR3 is 16 residues. Here the CDR3 reads CASSIPGQGYGYGYTF. The DNA of the CDR3 is TGTGCCAGTAGTATTCCGGGACAGGGTTACGGCTATGGCTACACCTTC.

This sequence joins TRBV19 and TRBJ1-1; D is uncertain. Trimming stripped 0 bases from V and 0 bases from J, with 8 bases between. Germline CDR1 and CDR2: LNHDA and SQIVND (reference sequence). CDR3 size: 15 residues. For the CDR3, the DNA is TGTGCCAGTAGTATAGAACCAGGATTGAACACTGAAGCTTTCTTT. Translated: CASSIEPGLNTEAFF.

This clone came up a few times. The chain joins TRBV15 to TRBJ2-2, with TRBD1 as a possible D gene (6 bases). The CDR3 has 15 residues. V dropped 4 bases and J dropped 0 bases, with 9 bases sitting between them. Germline V lookup: CDR1 LNHNV, CDR2 YYDKDF (reference sequence). For the CDR3, the DNA is TGTGCCACCAGCACACGGACAGCGAACACCGGGGAGCTGTTTTTT. This codes for CATSTRTANTGELFF. Complete variable domain (other parts from reference TRBV15 and TRBJ2-2): DAMVIQNPRYQVTQFGKPVTLSCSQTLNHNVMYWYQQKSSQAPKLLFHYYDKDFNNEADTPDNFQSRRPNTSFCFLDIRSPGLGDTAMYLCATSTRTANTGELFFGEGSRLTVL.

V gene TRBV30 combines with J gene TRBJ2-6, with a possible D match to TRBD1 (6 bases). This CDR3 contains 16 residues. Germline V gene lookup returns CDR1 GTSNPN and CDR2 SVGIG (reference sequence). Trimming pared 3 bases from V and 2 bases from J, leaving 14 bases between. The CDR3 protein is CAWSKHSGAGANVLTF. Written as DNA, the CDR3 is TGTGCCTGGAGCAAACATTCAGGGGCTGGGGCCAACGTCCTGACTTTC.

The rearrangement joins TRBV7-9 to TRBJ2-7, with D perhaps matching TRBD2 (6 bases). V was pared by 5 bases and J by 4 bases, with 18 bases between. The CDR3 has 15 amino acids. The germline gives CDR1 SEHNR, CDR2 FQNEAQ (reference sequence). CDR3 sequence: CASSPLMGGSYEQYF. CDR3 nucleotide sequence: TGTGCCAGCAGCCCCCTTATGGGGGGTTCGTACGAGCAGTACTTC.

V usage is TRBV28 and J usage is TRBJ1-1; TRBD1 aligns across 12 bases. The V and J ends lost 3 bases and 0 bases, in that order; junction bases with no gene match: 2. CDR3 length: 16 residues. Germline V gene data show CDR1 as MDHEN and CDR2 as SYDVKM. The CDR3 reads CASSFGTGGMNTEAFF. The DNA of the CDR3 is TGTGCCAGCAGTTTTGGGACAGGGGGCATGAACACTGAAGCTTTCTTT.

This clone was observed a handful of times. The chain employs TRBV7-6 and TRBJ2-3; a possible D gene is TRBD2 (5 bases). Trimming took 4 bases from V and 2 from J, leaving 13 bases between them. The CDR3 totals 15 residues. Germline V gives CDR1 SGHVS, CDR2 FNYEAQ. This CDR3 is CASSSNGRDTDTQYF. For the CDR3, the DNA is TGTGCCAGCAGCTCTAACGGCCGGGACACAGATACGCAGTATTTT.

The chain carries TRBV7-9 and TRBJ2-5, with TRBD2 as a possible D gene (6 bases). The J call is in doubt because the DNA end fits TRBJ2-7 better. Per germline, CDR1 SEHNR and CDR2 FQNEAQ (reference sequence). The CDR3 length is 13 residues. The CDR3, as DNA: TGTGCCAGCTGCCCTAGCGAAGCCTACGAGCAGTACTTC. This codes for CASCPSEAYEQYF.